Below, 3 T cell receptor beta chains from the same sample are listed, as sequenced in a study of regulatory T cells in long-lasting Graves disease. In building TCR beta libraries, iRepertoire HTBI primers were used together with Arm-PCR of CDR3 regions. MiXCR, run by TCRdb on the multiplex PCR reads, gives a single entry per CDR3 protein. The data hold 580,000 or so distinct CDR3 sequences, with 15% to 20% observed a single time. The time point was: newly diagnosed GD, antithyroid drugs for less than 3 months. With RNA extracted from PBMCs as input, the TCR library was made. The same specimen was also included in a second study, on T cells in Graves' hyperthyroidism and ophthalmopathy.

The input for sequencing was peripheral blood mononuclear cells (PBMCs), taken at new diagnosis, from a patient treated with antithyroid drugs. The source of these receptors is a man in his late teens or twenties with Graves disease.

This clonotype has ten or more counts. The chain has TRBV29-1 and TRBJ2-1; D might be TRBD2 (5 bases). V was trimmed by 4 bases and J by 7 bases, leaving 17 bases between them. Germline V gene sequence: CDR1 SQVTM, CDR2 ANQGSEA. The CDR3 spans 14 residues. CDR3 sequence reads: CSVAGIKIDNEQFF. The CDR3 DNA reads TGCAGCGTTGCGGGGATCAAGATCGATAATGAGCAGTTCTTC.

This clonotype showed up just a few times. The chain uses TRBV5-1 and TRBJ2-3, with 14 bases lining up with TRBD2. The CDR3 loop spans 18 amino acids. From germline, CDR1 is SGHRS and CDR2 YFSETQ. The V segment lost 4 bases and the J segment 4 bases; nucleotides outside the gene matches: 11. CDR3 sequence: CASSPISGLAGASDTQYF. CDR3 DNA sequence: TGCGCCAGCAGCCCTATCTCGGGACTAGCGGGAGCTTCAGATACGCAGTATTTT.

This clonotype was seen a single time. A clone one base away is much larger, so this may be a read error. The chain links TRBV3-1 to TRBJ2-7; D uncertain. Looked up from germline, CDR1 is LGHDT and CDR2 is YNNKEL (reference sequence). This CDR3 contains 17 residues. Trimming cost V 2 bases and J 0 bases, with 17 bases left between them. DNA of the CDR3: TGTGCCAGCAGCCAATGGGCCCCCAGGACGGGCTCCTACGAGCAGTACTTC. Its translation is CASSQWAPRTGSYEQYF.